Each of the 16 T cell receptor beta chains below was sequenced from the same sample in a study of preoperative IRX-2 immunotherapy in early breast cancer. Measured with immunoSEQ multiplex PCR; TCRdb has only the in-frame clones, and not every one. The data hold about 19,000 clones, with over 80% observed a single time. Specified treatment: preoperative locoregional IRX-2 cytokine immunotherapy. The sequencing here drew on lymph node tissue, taken after IRX-2 immunotherapy. The origin of the receptors is a human donor with breast cancer.

The V gene is TRBV6-8, the J gene TRBJ2-6; D is unclear. The V end lost 4 bases, the J end lost 4 bases, and 5 bases lay between the germline ends. Germline V CDR1 and CDR2: MNHGY, SAAAGT. The CDR3 sequence is 13 residues long. The chain's CDR3 is CASSWTGANVLTF. As DNA, the CDR3 is TGTGCCAGCAGTTGGACGGGGGCCAACGTCCTGACTTTC.

The chain uses TRBV12-5 and TRBJ2-7, with 7 positions matching TRBD1. With 6 bases clipped from V and 4 bases from J, the junction kept 3 bases outside the gene matches. Germline V CDR1 and CDR2: LGHNT, FRNRAP. The CDR3 extends over 12 amino acids. The CDR3 is CASGWDSYEQYF. The CDR3 nucleotides are TGTGCTAGTGGCTGGGACAGTTACGAGCAGTACTTC.

This chain links TRBV30 with TRBJ2-7; no clear D gene. The V gene's germline CDR1 is GTSNPN and CDR2 SVGIG (reference sequence). V lost 1 base, J lost 1 base, and 14 bases lay in between. The CDR3 covers 15 residues. CDR3 protein: CAWSGGGRPSYEQYF. CDR3 DNA sequence: TGTGCCTGGAGTGGGGGTGGCCGACCATCCTACGAGCAGTACTTC.

This clone showed up just once. The rearrangement links TRBV6-1 to TRBJ1-5; TRBD1 matches at 10 bases. Germline V gene data show CDR1 as MNHNS and CDR2 as SASEGT. V lost 1 base, J lost 7 bases, and 4 bases stayed unmatched. CDR3 length equals 15 residues. CDR3 nucleotides: TGTGCCAGCAGTGAAGGACAGGGGGCAAGACAGCCCCAGCATTTT. Protein: CASSEGQGARQPQHF.

V is TRBV19 and J is TRBJ1-3, with D unresolved. V lost 3 bases and J 4 bases, leaving 7 bases between the germline ends. The CDR3 covers 13 residues. Germline CDR1 is LNHDA and CDR2 is SQIVND (reference sequence). CDR3 coding DNA: TGTGCCAGTAGTATGGACTTCGGAAACACCATATATTTT. As protein: CASSMDFGNTIYF.

The gene calls are TRBV29-1 and TRBJ1-1, with 8 bases aligning to TRBD1. The germline CDR1 and CDR2 sequences are SQVTM and ANQGSEA. The CDR3 is 12 residues long. The ends lost 4 bases at V and 4 bases at J; junction bases unmatched: 2. CDR3 DNA: TGCAGCGTTGTACAGGGGGGCACTGAAGCTTTCTTT. Its protein product is CSVVQGGTEAFF. Full variable domain (remainder filled in from reference TRBV29-1 and TRBJ1-1): SAVISQKPSRDICQRGTSLTIQCQVDSQVTMMFWYRQQPGQSLTLIATANQGSEATYESGFVIDKFPISRPNLTFSTLTVSNMSPEDSSIYLCSVVQGGTEAFFGQGTRLTVV.

V is TRBV6-8 and J is TRBJ1-4; 7 bases map to TRBD1. J gave up 3 bases and V 2 bases, and 6 bases lay outside the gene matches. CDR3 length: 16 residues. Per germline, CDR1 MNHGY and CDR2 SAAAGT. The CDR3 here is CASSYGLGQPNEKLFF. CDR3 DNA sequence: TGTGCCAGCAGTTACGGCTTGGGACAGCCTAATGAAAAACTGTTTTTT.

The chain couples TRBV7-5 to TRBJ2-1; TRBD2, as called in the table, went unchecked against the DNA. TRBV7-5 constitutes a pseudogene. The CDR3 is 15 residues long. CDR3 nucleotides: TGTGCCAGCAGCTTAGCGACTAGCGGGTACAATGAGCAGTTCTTC. This gives the protein CASSLATSGYNEQFF.

The V gene is TRBV6-8, the J gene TRBJ2-5; D unclear. V lost 4 bases to trimming and J lost 5 bases, with 11 bases between them. CDR3 length: 13 amino acids. Germline lookup yields CDR1 MNHGY and CDR2 SAAAGT. Here the CDR3 reads CASSSLTWETQYF. Written as DNA, the CDR3 is TGTGCCAGCAGTTCCCTAACATGGGAGACCCAGTACTTC.

The rearrangement uses TRBV10-3 and TRBJ1-3; a weak D match, TRBD1 (5 bases). V was clipped by 8 bases and J by 0 bases, with 14 bases between them. Germline loops: CDR1 ENHRY, CDR2 SYGVKD. The CDR3 is 15 amino acids. The CDR3 protein is CAIQRQRVSGNTIYF. CDR3 nucleotides: TGTGCCATCCAGAGACAGAGAGTCTCTGGAAACACCATATATTTT.

The gene calls are TRBV25-1 and TRBJ2-1; 10 nucleotides match TRBD1. J was trimmed by 2 bases and V by 7 bases; bases with no gene match: 5. The CDR3 runs to 15 residues. Germline V CDR1 and CDR2: MGHDK, SYGVNS. For the CDR3, the DNA is TGTGCCAGCATACAGACAGGGGGCGCCTACAATGAGCAGTTCTTC. This translates into CASIQTGGAYNEQFF.

The rearrangement links TRBV28 to TRBJ2-1, with no clear D. The germline V and J ends were trimmed by 8 bases and 9 bases, with 26 bases remaining between them. CDR1 is MDHEN, CDR2 SYDVKM, per germline. There are 16 residues in the CDR3. The CDR3 nucleotides are TGTGCCAGCCTCCCACCCGCTGGCGGCGCACAAGGTGAGCAGTTCTTC. Its translation: CASLPPAGGAQGEQFF.

This chain uses TRBV6-8 with TRBJ1-2; TRBD1 aligns across 8 bases. Germline trimming cut 11 bases from V and 7 bases from J; bases unmatched to any gene: 12. Germline lookup yields CDR1 MNHGY and CDR2 SAAAGT. The CDR3 loop spans 13 amino acids. As DNA, the CDR3 is TGTGCCGGACAGGGCTTAAATTCGGGTGGCTACACCTTC. Protein sequence: CAGQGLNSGGYTF.

The chain joins TRBV28 to TRBJ1-1; D call uncertain. The CDR3 runs 12 residues. V was clipped by 6 bases and J by 7 bases, with 12 bases between them. The germline CDR1 and CDR2 sequences are MDHEN and SYDVKM. The CDR3 loop is CASSRPRLEAFF. Here the CDR3 DNA reads TGTGCCAGCAGCCGACCCAGGCTTGAAGCTTTCTTT.

The chain employs TRBV25-1 and TRBJ1-2, with D unclear. Germline loops: CDR1 MGHDK, CDR2 SYGVNS. The V end lost 3 bases, the J end lost 0 bases, and 11 bases lay between the germline ends. CDR3 length: 15 amino acids. The CDR3 DNA follows: TGTGCCAGCAGTGAGAGACACCAGGCTAACTATGGCTACACCTTC. It encodes CASSERHQANYGYTF.

The chain employs TRBV19 and TRBJ2-7; 7 positions match TRBD2. Trimming took 7 bases from V and 0 from J; bases not matched to a gene: 9. There are 15 residues in the CDR3. The germline V gene encodes CDR1 LNHDA and CDR2 SQIVND (reference sequence). The CDR3 bases are TGTGCCAGTACTGAGGGGAGGGGAAGCTCCTACGAGCAGTACTTC. The encoded protein is CASTEGRGSSYEQYF.